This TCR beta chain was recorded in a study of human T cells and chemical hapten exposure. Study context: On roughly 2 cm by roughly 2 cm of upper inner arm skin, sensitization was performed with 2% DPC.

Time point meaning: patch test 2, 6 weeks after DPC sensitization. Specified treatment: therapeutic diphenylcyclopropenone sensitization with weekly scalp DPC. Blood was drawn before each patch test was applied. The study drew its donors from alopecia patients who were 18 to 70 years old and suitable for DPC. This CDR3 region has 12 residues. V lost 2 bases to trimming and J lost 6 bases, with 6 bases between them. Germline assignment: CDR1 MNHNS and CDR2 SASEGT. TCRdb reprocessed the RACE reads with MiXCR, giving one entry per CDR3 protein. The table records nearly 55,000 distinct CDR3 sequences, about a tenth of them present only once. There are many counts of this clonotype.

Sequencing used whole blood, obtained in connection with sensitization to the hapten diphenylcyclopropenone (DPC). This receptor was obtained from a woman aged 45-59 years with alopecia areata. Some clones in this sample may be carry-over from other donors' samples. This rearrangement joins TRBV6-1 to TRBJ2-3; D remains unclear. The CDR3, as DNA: TGTGCCAGCAGTGAACATGGGGATACGCAGTATTTT. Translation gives CASSEHGDTQYF.